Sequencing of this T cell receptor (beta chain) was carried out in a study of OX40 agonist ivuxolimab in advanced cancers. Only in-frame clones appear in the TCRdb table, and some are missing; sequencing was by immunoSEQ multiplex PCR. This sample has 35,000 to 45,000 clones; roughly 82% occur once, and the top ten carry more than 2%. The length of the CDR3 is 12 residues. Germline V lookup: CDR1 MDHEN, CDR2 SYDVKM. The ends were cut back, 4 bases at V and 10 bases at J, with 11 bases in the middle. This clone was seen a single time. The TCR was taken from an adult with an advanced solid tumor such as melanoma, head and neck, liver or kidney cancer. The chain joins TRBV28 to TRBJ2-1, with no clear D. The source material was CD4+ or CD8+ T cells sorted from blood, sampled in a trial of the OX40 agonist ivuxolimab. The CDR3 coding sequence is TGTGCCAGCAGTTCGGTGTCGTCCGAGCAGTTCTTC. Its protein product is CASSSVSSEQFF.